This entry is about one T cell receptor (beta chain). The germline V gene encodes CDR1 LNHNV and CDR2 YYDKDF (reference sequence). The V end was cut by 1 base, the J end by 0 bases, with 14 bases between. CDR3 length: 17 amino acids. The data were obtained in a study of blood T cell repertoires in COVID-19. Study processing details: The authors estimated nucleated cell counts from reference gene primer amplification. Method: immunoSEQ multiplex PCR; TCRdb's copy keeps in-frame clones and lacks some. V and J calls and clone size are as listed in that table; D and trimming were resolved from the DNA. The table shows about 360,000 clones, with approximately 86% occurring only once.

The chain uses TRBV15 and TRBJ2-3; D may be TRBD2 (7 bases). This receptor was obtained from a woman aged 55-70 years with COVID-19, enrolled during active disease. The sample comprised peripheral blood. In DNA form, the CDR3 reads TGTGCCACCAGCAGAGGACGCGGGGGCGTTAGCACAGATACGCAGTATTTT. As protein: CATSRGRGGVSTDTQYF.